The 17 T cell receptor beta chains below come from one sample, sequenced in a study of memory CD4+ T cells and cytomegalovirus serostatus. The sort gate was single viable CD3+CD4+CD8-CD45RO+ cells for memory CD4+ T cells. The assay was immunoSEQ multiplex PCR, and TCRdb's table has in-frame clones only and misses some. The repertoire includes some 65,000 clones, 80% of them detected once, and almost 0.55% sits in the top ten. Material: memory CD4+ T cells from blood. The receptors here all came from an adult in good health and CMV-seronegative. Some clones in this sample may be carry-over from other donors' samples.

The chain uses TRBV6-5 and TRBJ2-2; D gene ambiguous. V was trimmed by 5 bases and J by 4 bases, leaving 11 bases between them. CDR1 MNHEY and CDR2 SVGAGI come from the germline V gene. CDR3 length equals 14 residues. The chain's CDR3 is CASSTRVPTGELFF. The DNA for the CDR3 is TGTGCCAGCAGTACAAGGGTACCCACCGGGGAGCTGTTTTTT.

The chain uses TRBV6-5 and TRBJ1-1, with D possibly being TRBD1 (6 bases). Per the germline V gene, CDR1 is MNHEY and CDR2 is SVGAGI. Trimming removed 0 bases at V and 10 bases at J, with 15 bases between. There are 14 residues in the CDR3. The DNA for the CDR3 is TGTGCCAGCAGTTACTCAAGAATACAGGGAAGAGCTTTCTTT. Its translation is CASSYSRIQGRAFF.

J is TRBJ2-3 and V is TRBV6-5; TRBD1 agrees at 9 bases. Trimming cost V 5 bases and J 6 bases; bases outside gene matches: 6. The germline gives CDR1 MNHEY, CDR2 SVGAGI. The CDR3 totals 14 residues. CDR3 sequence: CASSERQGEDTQYF. In nucleotides, the CDR3 is TGTGCCAGCAGTGAACGACAGGGGGAGGATACGCAGTATTTT.

The chain is built from TRBV28 and TRBJ1-4, with D unresolved. Germline lookup yields CDR1 MDHEN and CDR2 SYDVKM. Trimming removed 4 bases from V and 8 bases from J, with 14 bases in between. CDR3 length equals 14 residues. The CDR3 coding sequence is TGTGCCAGCAGTTCAGGAGGAGGAATCGAAAAACTGTTTTTT. It specifies CASSSGGGIEKLFF.

This chain connects TRBV27 to TRBJ2-2; D unclear. The CDR3 covers 16 residues. V lost 0 bases to trimming and J lost 6 bases, with 14 bases between them. In germline, CDR1 is MNHEY, CDR2 SMNVEV (reference sequence). The CDR3: CASSLSRSTGAGELFF. The CDR3 DNA sequence: TGTGCCAGCAGTTTATCTCGTAGTACGGGCGCCGGGGAGCTGTTTTTT.

This clone was counted many times. The rearrangement joins TRBV6-5 to TRBJ1-5; D not resolved. V was cut by 6 bases and J by 4 bases, with 10 bases left in between. Germline lookup yields CDR1 MNHEY and CDR2 SVGAGI. The CDR3 is 13 amino acids. The CDR3 nucleotides are TGTGCCAGCAGCGACGGGAGTAATCAGCCCCAGCATTTT. Translation gives CASSDGSNQPQHF.

V usage is TRBV10-1 and J usage is TRBJ2-3; a weak D match, TRBD2 (6 bases). CDR1 is WNHNN, CDR2 SYGVQD, per germline (reference sequence). The V end lost 5 bases, the J end lost 4 bases, and 19 bases lay between the germline ends. This CDR3 has 16 amino acids. Here the CDR3 reads CASSSGDGGWADTQYF. CDR3 DNA: TGCGCCAGCAGTAGTGGGGACGGAGGGTGGGCAGATACGCAGTATTTT.

About this clone: A much larger clone differs from this one at a single base, so this may be a read error. The sample contains more than one DNA sequence encoding this CDR3. This chain links TRBV11-2 with TRBJ2-3; no definite D call. CDR1 is SGHAT, CDR2 FQNNGV, per germline. The CDR3 runs 12 residues. V was trimmed by 1 base and J by 3 bases, leaving 2 bases between them. As DNA, the CDR3 is TGTGCCAGCAGCTTAGGGACAGATACGCAGTATTTT. This sequence encodes CASSLGTDTQYF.

The chain uses TRBV2 and TRBJ1-4; D gene ambiguous. Trimming removed 3 bases at V and 1 base at J, with 9 bases between. From germline, CDR1 is SNHLY and CDR2 FYNNEI. The CDR3 length is 15 residues. The CDR3 sequence is CASSEFMETNEKLFF. The CDR3 DNA is TGTGCCAGCAGTGAGTTCATGGAAACTAATGAAAAACTGTTTTTT.

The genes are TRBV10-3 and TRBJ1-2; 7 bases align to TRBD1. J gave up 0 bases and V 6 bases, and 4 bases lay outside the gene matches. CDR3 size: 14 residues. The germline CDR1 and CDR2 sequences are ENHRY and SYGVKD. CDR3 sequence: CAISLGTANYGYTF. The CDR3 coding sequence is TGTGCCATCAGCCTCGGGACAGCTAACTATGGCTACACCTTC.

CDR3 protein: CASSPWQGLNYGYTF. In DNA form, the CDR3 reads TGTGCCAGCAGCCCTTGGCAGGGTCTTAACTATGGCTACACCTTC. V and J are TRBV6-5 and TRBJ1-2; TRBD1 might be the D (5 bases). CDR3 size: 15 residues. V dropped 6 bases and J dropped 1 base, with 15 bases sitting between them. Germline V gene lookup returns CDR1 MNHEY and CDR2 SVGAGI.

The V gene is TRBV6-5, the J gene TRBJ2-6; D is ambiguous. Trimming pared 6 bases from V and 1 base from J, leaving 7 bases between. The CDR3 length is 14 residues. Germline V lookup: CDR1 MNHEY, CDR2 SVGAGI. The CDR3 bases are TGTGCCAGCAGATTCGTTTCTGGGGCCAACGTCCTGACTTTC. Residues: CASRFVSGANVLTF.

Only one count was recorded for this clone. This chain uses TRBV7-9 with TRBJ1-2, with TRBD1 matching over 7 bases. The CDR3 has 17 amino acids. After removal of 5 bases from V and 3 bases from J, the junction contained 15 bases not matched to a gene. Germline V CDR1 and CDR2: SEHNR, FQNEAQ (reference sequence). DNA for the CDR3: TGTGCCAGCAGCCCCCCGCCAGGGGCACAGGGGCACTATGGCTACACCTTC. Its translation: CASSPPPGAQGHYGYTF.

The chain joins TRBV5-6 to TRBJ1-2; D unclear. This CDR3 comprises 12 residues. Germline CDR1 reads SGHDT; CDR2 reads YYEEEE. The ends were cut back, 2 bases at V and 4 bases at J, with 6 bases in the middle. This CDR3 is CASSFRSYGYTF. The CDR3 bases are TGTGCCAGCAGCTTCAGGTCCTATGGCTACACCTTC.

This chain joins TRBV30 and TRBJ1-2, with TRBD1 as a possible D gene (6 bases). The germline gives CDR1 GTSNPN, CDR2 SVGIG (reference sequence). The CDR3 extends over 12 amino acids. V was cut by 0 bases and J by 4 bases, with 6 bases left in between. The CDR3 DNA sequence: TGTGCCTGGAGTGTAGGGGGCTATGGCTACACCTTC. It encodes CAWSVGGYGYTF.

The chain is built from TRBV7-2 and TRBJ1-1; 8 bases are a match to TRBD1. Germline CDR1 and CDR2: SGHTA and FQGNSA. This CDR3 is 15 amino acids long. J was trimmed by 3 bases and V by 6 bases; bases with no gene match: 9. The DNA of the CDR3 is TGTGCCAGCAGACGACAGGGGTCGGGGGACACTGAAGCTTTCTTT. Encoded protein: CASRRQGSGDTEAFF. Using reference TRBV7-2 and TRBJ1-1 for the parts outside the CDR3, the full variable domain is GAGVSQSPSNKVTEKGKDVELRCDPISGHTALYWYRQSLGQGLEFLIYFQGNSAPDKSGLPSDRFSAERTGGSVSTLTIQRTQQEDSAVYLCASRRQGSGDTEAFFGQGTRLTVV.

The rearrangement joins TRBV2 to TRBJ2-3; D uncertain. CDR1 is SNHLY and CDR2 is FYNNEI in the germline V gene. Trimming stripped 1 base from V and 0 bases from J, with 8 bases between. The length of the CDR3 is 15 residues. The CDR3 is CASSEEATSTDTQYF. The CDR3 nucleotides are TGTGCCAGCAGTGAAGAAGCTACTAGCACAGATACGCAGTATTTT.